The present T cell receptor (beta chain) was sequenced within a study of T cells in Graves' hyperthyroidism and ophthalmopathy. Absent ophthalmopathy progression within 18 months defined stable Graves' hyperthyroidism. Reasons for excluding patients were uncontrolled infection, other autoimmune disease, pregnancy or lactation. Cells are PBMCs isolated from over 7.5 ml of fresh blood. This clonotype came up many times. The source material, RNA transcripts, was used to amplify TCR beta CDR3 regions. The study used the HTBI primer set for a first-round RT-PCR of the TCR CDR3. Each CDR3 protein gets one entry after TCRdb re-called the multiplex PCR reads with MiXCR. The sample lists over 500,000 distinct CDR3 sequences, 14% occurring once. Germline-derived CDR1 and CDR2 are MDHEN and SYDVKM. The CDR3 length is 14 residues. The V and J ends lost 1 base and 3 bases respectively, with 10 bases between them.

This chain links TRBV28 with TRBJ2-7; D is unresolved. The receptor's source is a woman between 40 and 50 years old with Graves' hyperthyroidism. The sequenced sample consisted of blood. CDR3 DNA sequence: TGTGCCAGCAGTTTATCTCGAAGAGTCTACGAGCAGTACTTC. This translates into CASSLSRRVYEQYF. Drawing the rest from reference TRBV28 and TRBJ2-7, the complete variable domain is DVKVTQSSRYLVKRTGEKVFLECVQDMDHENMFWYRQDPGLGLRLIYFSYDVKMKEKGDIPEGYSVSREKKERFSLILESASTNQTSMYLCASSLSRRVYEQYFGPGTRLTVT.